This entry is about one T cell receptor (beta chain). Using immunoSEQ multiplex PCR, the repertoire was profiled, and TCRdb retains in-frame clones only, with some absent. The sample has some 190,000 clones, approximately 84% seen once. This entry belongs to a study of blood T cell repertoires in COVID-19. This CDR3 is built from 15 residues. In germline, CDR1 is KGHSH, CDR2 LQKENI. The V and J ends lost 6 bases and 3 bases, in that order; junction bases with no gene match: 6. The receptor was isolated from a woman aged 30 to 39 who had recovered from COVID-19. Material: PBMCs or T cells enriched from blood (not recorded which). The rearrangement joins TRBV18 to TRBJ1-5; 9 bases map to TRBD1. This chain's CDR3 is CASSKDRGDNQPQHF. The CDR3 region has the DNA TGTGCCAGCTCGAAGGACAGGGGCGACAATCAGCCCCAGCATTTT.